Listed here are 15 T cell receptor beta chains from one sample, sequenced in a study of cytomegalovirus exposure and HLA in healthy donors. The primer mix had 60 Vbeta and 13 Jbeta primers. Clones were read by immunoSEQ multiplex PCR, and TCRdb kept only the in-frame ones, dropping some. Altogether 150,000 to 200,000 clones are present, around 80% being singletons, with the ten largest covering roughly 1.4%. What was sequenced was PBMCs. Receptors were obtained from a woman aged 18 to 35 in good health and CMV-seronegative.

This chain connects TRBV27 to TRBJ2-6, with D perhaps TRBD2 (5 bases). The CDR3 runs 17 residues. Trimming stripped 2 bases from V and 0 bases from J, with 11 bases between. From germline, CDR1 is MNHEY and CDR2 SMNVEV (reference sequence). CDR3 DNA: TGTGCCAGCAGTTTAGTCGAGGGCGTCTCTGGGGCCAACGTCCTGACTTTC. It is translated as CASSLVEGVSGANVLTF.

The J gene is TRBJ1-4, the V gene TRBV25-1; possible D gene TRBD1, 5 bases. The germline V and J ends were trimmed by 3 bases and 6 bases, with 20 bases remaining between them. The CDR3 has 17 amino acids. The V gene's germline CDR1 is MGHDK and CDR2 SYGVNS. CDR3 sequence: CASSDRGVWGTDEKLFF. CDR3 coding DNA: TGTGCCAGCAGTGACCGGGGCGTTTGGGGGACTGATGAAAAACTGTTTTTT. The complete variable domain, with remaining parts taken from reference TRBV25-1 and TRBJ1-4, reads EADIYQTPRYLVIGTGKKITLECSQTMGHDKMYWYQQDPGMELHLIHYSYGVNSTEKGDLSSESTVSRIRTEHFPLTLESARPSHTSQYLCASSDRGVWGTDEKLFFGSGTQLSVL.

The J gene is TRBJ2-3, the V gene TRBV7-9, with D possibly matching TRBD2 (5 bases). Germline V gene sequence: CDR1 SEHNR, CDR2 FQNEAQ (reference sequence). V was pared by 3 bases and J by 4 bases, with 11 bases between. The CDR3 covers 14 residues. The CDR3 coding sequence is TGTGCCAGCAGCTTGTCACGGGGAGCAGATACGCAGTATTTT. Protein product: CASSLSRGADTQYF. Combining the CDR3 with reference TRBV7-9 and TRBJ2-3 gives the whole variable domain DTGVSQNPRHKITKRGQNVTFRCDPISEHNRLYWYRQTLGQGPEFLTYFQNEAQLEKSRLLSDRFSAERPKGSFSTLEIQRTEQGDSAMYLCASSLSRGADTQYFGPGTRLTVL.

This clone was observed a handful of times. The chain combines TRBV29-1 with TRBJ1-1; TRBD1 aligns across 9 bases. Unmatched junction bases numbered 9, after V lost 7 bases and J lost 0 bases. The CDR3 is made up of 15 amino acids. Per germline, CDR1 SQVTM and CDR2 ANQGSEA. This CDR3 reads CSATGGFGMNTEAFF. CDR3 DNA: TGCAGCGCCACAGGGGGCTTCGGTATGAACACTGAAGCTTTCTTT.

The chain joins TRBV6-5 to TRBJ1-5; 7 positions agree with TRBD1. CDR3 length equals 15 residues. The germline CDR1 and CDR2 sequences are MNHEY and SVGAGI. Losses at the gene ends were 6 bases for V and 0 bases for J; bases not matched to a gene: 5. In DNA form, the CDR3 reads TGTGCCAGCAGACGGACAGGTTATAGCAATCAGCCCCAGCATTTT. This gives the protein CASRRTGYSNQPQHF.

The chain has TRBV5-1 and TRBJ1-2; D may be TRBD1 (6 bases). The CDR3 is 18 amino acids. Per germline, CDR1 SGHRS and CDR2 YFSETQ. Between the trimmed V and J ends, which lost 5 bases and 0 bases, there was a span of 23 bases. The CDR3 spells CASRRTNERQATNYGYTF. CDR3 DNA: TGCGCCAGCAGGAGAACGAACGAGAGACAGGCAACTAACTATGGCTACACCTTC.

The V and J genes are TRBV9 and TRBJ2-7; a possible D gene is TRBD1 (5 bases). The ends were cut back, 0 bases at V and 1 base at J, with 11 bases in the middle. The length of the CDR3 is 15 residues. Germline V gene lookup returns CDR1 SGDLS and CDR2 YYNGEE. The CDR3 is CASSVDRQKSYEQYF. The CDR3 DNA follows: TGTGCCAGCAGCGTAGATCGACAGAAGTCCTACGAGCAGTACTTC.

The chain is built from TRBV6-1 and TRBJ2-3; 9 nucleotides agree with TRBD1. V lost 4 bases, J lost 2 bases, and 4 bases stayed unmatched. The CDR3 has 15 residues. Germline V gene lookup returns CDR1 MNHNS and CDR2 SASEGT. The CDR3 protein is CASSGQGVSTDTQYF. DNA of the CDR3: TGTGCCAGCAGTGGACAGGGGGTATCCACAGATACGCAGTATTTT.

This clone was observed a few times. This sequence joins TRBV27 and TRBJ1-2, with D possibly matching TRBD1 (6 bases). The length of the CDR3 is 13 residues. V was clipped by 5 bases and J by 4 bases, with 11 bases between them. CDR1 and CDR2 (germline): MNHEY, SMNVEV (reference sequence). The CDR3 loop reads CASSLTGIYGYTF. The DNA of the CDR3 is TGTGCCAGCAGTCTCACAGGGATCTATGGCTACACCTTC.

V is TRBV11-2 and J is TRBJ2-7; D gene uncertain. From germline, CDR1 is SGHAT and CDR2 FQNNGV. The CDR3 runs to 16 residues. Trimming pared 2 bases from V and 0 bases from J, leaving 14 bases between. The CDR3 sequence: CASSLIDTSYSYEQYF. CDR3 sequence (DNA): TGTGCCAGCAGCTTAATCGACACTTCCTACTCCTACGAGCAGTACTTC.

The chain is built from TRBV6-5 and TRBJ1-1; the D is unclear. Germline CDR1 reads MNHEY; CDR2 reads SVGAGI. V was clipped by 4 bases and J by 1 base, with 7 bases between them. The CDR3 loop spans 13 amino acids. CDR3 coding DNA: TGTGCCAGCAGTTTGACACCGAACACTGAAGCTTTCTTT. This encodes CASSLTPNTEAFF.

This clone has a handful of counts. This chain connects TRBV4-1 to TRBJ1-1, with unresolved D. Looked up from germline, CDR1 is MGHRA and CDR2 is YSYEKL. CDR3 size: 17 residues. V lost 2 bases and J lost 10, with 26 bases in between. The CDR3 coding sequence is TGCGCCAGCAGCCAACTCTATAAAGACCGCGGTGGGTCCTCAGCTTTCTTT. Its protein is CASSQLYKDRGGSSAFF.

V usage is TRBV30 and J usage is TRBJ2-3; TRBD1 aligns across 11 bases. With V trimmed by 4 bases and J by 3 bases, 12 bases remained unmatched. The germline CDR1 and CDR2 sequences are GTSNPN and SVGIG (reference sequence). The length of the CDR3 is 17 residues. CDR3 coding DNA: TGTGCCTGGAACAAGAGGGACAGGGGGGGAATTACAGATACGCAGTATTTT. Its translation is CAWNKRDRGGITDTQYF.

Comment on this clone: Other DNA sequences in the sample encode the same CDR3. This chain links TRBV2 with TRBJ1-1; TRBD1 is a possible D gene (5 bases). Trimming left V 6 bases short and J 0 bases short, with 20 bases between. The CDR3 length is 17 residues. Germline values: CDR1 SNHLY, CDR2 FYNNEI. The CDR3 nucleotides read TGTGCCAGCAGCCAAAGACCACAGGAGAGTCTGAACACTGAAGCTTTCTTT. Amino acid sequence: CASSQRPQESLNTEAFF. The full variable domain, rest sourced from reference TRBV2 and TRBJ1-1, is EPEVTQTPSHQVTQMGQEVILRCVPISNHLYFYWYRQILGQKVEFLVSFYNNEISEKSEIFDDQFSVERPDGSNFTLKIRSTKLEDSAMYFCASSQRPQESLNTEAFFGQGTRLTVV.

This chain connects TRBV10-2 to TRBJ1-1, with D possibly matching TRBD1 (6 bases). Germline-derived CDR1 and CDR2 are WSHSY and SAAADI. V gave up 5 bases and J gave up 6 bases, with 10 bases separating them. This CDR3 spans 12 amino acids. The CDR3 region is CASSRGTPEAFF. The CDR3 DNA reads as TGCGCCAGCAGTAGAGGGACACCTGAAGCTTTCTTT.